The present T cell receptor beta chain was sequenced within a study of cytomegalovirus exposure and HLA in healthy donors. Study-wide points: Later analysis suggested links between common viral pathogens and several top significant clusters.

The trim removed 6 bases at V and 3 bases at J, leaving 8 bases unmatched. CDR1 and CDR2 from the germline V gene are MDHEN and SYDVKM. The CDR3 consists of 16 residues. As to this clone: What it recognizes is unknown.

PCR primers comprised 60 Vbeta and 13 Jbeta primers. Clones were read by immunoSEQ multiplex PCR, and TCRdb kept only the in-frame ones, dropping some. Of fewer than 150,000 clones listed, approximately 80% are singletons. This TCR was recovered from a male donor in good health and CMV-seronegative. The rearrangement links TRBV28 to TRBJ1-3; TRBD1 matches at 10 bases. Sequenced material: PBMCs. The CDR3 is CASSSPGQGNGNTIYF. DNA of the CDR3: TGTGCCAGCAGCTCACCGGGACAGGGGAATGGAAACACCATATATTTT.